This T cell receptor (beta chain) is drawn from a study of T cells expressing NK-cell markers (dated by TCRdb to the early 2020s). The study in broad terms: TCR beta-chain repertoires were profiled in sorted CD3+CD56+NKG2C+, CD3+CD56+NKG2C- and CD3+CD56-NKG2C+ T-cell subsets from roughly eight donors. Illumina HiSeq 2000/2500, MiSeq or NextSeq was used to sequence libraries as 2 x 150 bp reads. The study sequenced eight donors, all healthy volunteers chosen at random: three men and five women. Of the eight sequenced donors, seven were found to be HCMV-seropositive and one was found to be HCMV-seronegative.

The sequencer was an Illumina HiSeq 2000. TCR beta cDNA libraries were prepared using 5'RACE template switching, which introduced a universal primer site and unique molecular identifiers. Synthesis of cDNA was primed from the TCR beta constant segment and was followed by two consecutive PCR amplification steps. As for the original processing: MIGEC was used to demultiplex reads and group the reads by UMI, and MiTCR was used to assemble and quantify clonotypes. To exclude erroneous sequences, only TCR cDNA sequences supported by at least two reads were retained. The tcR package was used for downstream repertoire analysis, and clonotypes were matched between fractions using CDR3 nucleotide sequence together with V segment. VDJmatch was used to annotate antigen specificity against VDJdb, with one amino acid substitution in CDR3 permitted. Reprocessed by TCRdb, the reads give a single entry per CDR3 protein sequence, without DNA. These V and J calls originate from TCRdb's pipeline instead of the authors' own analysis. The table of this sample itemizes 440,000 or so distinct CDR3 sequences. Approximately 7% of the sample rests with the top ten.

As concerns this clonotype: Its antigen target is currently unknown.

HCMV serostatus was determined by detecting HCMV-specific IgG in serum with a commercial ELISA kit. Peripheral blood mononuclear cells were isolated from blood by Ficoll density gradient centrifugation. What the research found in general, with its limitations: In more than five donors, the dominant CD3+CD56+NKG2C+ clonotypes were found to rank among the top 10 CD8+ clonotypes and to make up about 1.0-8% of CD8+ T cells. Whether the expanded NKG2C-expressing T cell clones were specific for HCMV antigens was left unclear. Those dominant clonotypes were again the most abundant among CD3+CD56-NKG2C+ cells in a few donors, at roughly 25-60.1%.

The sequencing sample was made of blood T cells: a sorted CD56 or NKG2C T cell subset, CD4+ or CD8+ T cells, or bulk PBMC T cells (not recorded which). The sequence was collected from a woman between 18 and 70 years old in good health.

This receptor carries the CDR3 CASRDSPGQGPNEQFF. The rearrangement combines TRBV10-3 with TRBJ2-1; TCRdb designates TRBD1, a call that cannot be tested without DNA. The cysteine opens and the phenylalanine closes a CDR3 of 16 amino acids. There is no recorded DNA. For CDR1 and CDR2, the germline V gene lists ENHRY and SYGVKD.